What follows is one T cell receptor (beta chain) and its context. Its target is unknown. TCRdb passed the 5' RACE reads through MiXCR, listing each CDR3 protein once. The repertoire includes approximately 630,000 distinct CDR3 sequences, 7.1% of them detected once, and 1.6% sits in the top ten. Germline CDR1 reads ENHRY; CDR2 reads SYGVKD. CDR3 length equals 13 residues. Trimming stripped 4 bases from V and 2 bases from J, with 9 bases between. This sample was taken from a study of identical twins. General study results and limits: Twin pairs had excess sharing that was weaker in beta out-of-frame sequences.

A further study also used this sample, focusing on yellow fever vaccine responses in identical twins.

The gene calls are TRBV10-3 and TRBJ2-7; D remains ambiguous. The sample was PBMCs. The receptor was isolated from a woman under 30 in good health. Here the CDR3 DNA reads TGTGCCATCAGTGGAAAGGGAACCTACGAGCAGTACTTC. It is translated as CAISGKGTYEQYF.